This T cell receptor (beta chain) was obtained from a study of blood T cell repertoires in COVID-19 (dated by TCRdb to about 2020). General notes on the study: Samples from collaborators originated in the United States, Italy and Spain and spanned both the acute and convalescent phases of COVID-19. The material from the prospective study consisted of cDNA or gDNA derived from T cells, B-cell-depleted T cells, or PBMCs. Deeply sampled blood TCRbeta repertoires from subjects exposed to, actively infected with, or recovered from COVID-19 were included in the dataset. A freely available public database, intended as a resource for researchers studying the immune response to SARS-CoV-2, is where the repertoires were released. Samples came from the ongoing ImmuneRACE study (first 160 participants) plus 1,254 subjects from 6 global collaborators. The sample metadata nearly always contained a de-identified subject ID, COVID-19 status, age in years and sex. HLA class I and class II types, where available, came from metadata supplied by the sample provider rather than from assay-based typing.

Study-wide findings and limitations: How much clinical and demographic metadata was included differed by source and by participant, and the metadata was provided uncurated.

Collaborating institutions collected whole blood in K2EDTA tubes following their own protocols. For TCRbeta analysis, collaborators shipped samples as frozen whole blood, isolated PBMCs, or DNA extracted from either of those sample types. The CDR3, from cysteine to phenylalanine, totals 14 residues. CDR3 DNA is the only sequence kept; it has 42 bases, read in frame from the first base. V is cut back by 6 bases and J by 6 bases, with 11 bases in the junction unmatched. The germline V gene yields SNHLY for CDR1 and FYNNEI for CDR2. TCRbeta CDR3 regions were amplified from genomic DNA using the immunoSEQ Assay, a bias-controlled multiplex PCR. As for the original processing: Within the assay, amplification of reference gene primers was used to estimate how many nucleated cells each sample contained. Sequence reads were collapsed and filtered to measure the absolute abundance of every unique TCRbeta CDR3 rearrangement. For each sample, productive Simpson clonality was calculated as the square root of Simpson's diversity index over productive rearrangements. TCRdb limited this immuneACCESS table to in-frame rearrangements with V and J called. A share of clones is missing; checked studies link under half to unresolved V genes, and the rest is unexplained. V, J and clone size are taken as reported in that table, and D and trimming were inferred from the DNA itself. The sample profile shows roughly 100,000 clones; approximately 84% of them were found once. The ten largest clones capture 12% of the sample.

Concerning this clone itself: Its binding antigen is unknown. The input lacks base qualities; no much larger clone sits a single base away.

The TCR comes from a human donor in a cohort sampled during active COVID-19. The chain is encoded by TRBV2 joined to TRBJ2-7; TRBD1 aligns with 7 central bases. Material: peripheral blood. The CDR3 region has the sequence CASSEQGTAGEQYF. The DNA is TGTGCCAGCAGCGAACAGGGGACCGCGGGCGAGCAGTACTTC.